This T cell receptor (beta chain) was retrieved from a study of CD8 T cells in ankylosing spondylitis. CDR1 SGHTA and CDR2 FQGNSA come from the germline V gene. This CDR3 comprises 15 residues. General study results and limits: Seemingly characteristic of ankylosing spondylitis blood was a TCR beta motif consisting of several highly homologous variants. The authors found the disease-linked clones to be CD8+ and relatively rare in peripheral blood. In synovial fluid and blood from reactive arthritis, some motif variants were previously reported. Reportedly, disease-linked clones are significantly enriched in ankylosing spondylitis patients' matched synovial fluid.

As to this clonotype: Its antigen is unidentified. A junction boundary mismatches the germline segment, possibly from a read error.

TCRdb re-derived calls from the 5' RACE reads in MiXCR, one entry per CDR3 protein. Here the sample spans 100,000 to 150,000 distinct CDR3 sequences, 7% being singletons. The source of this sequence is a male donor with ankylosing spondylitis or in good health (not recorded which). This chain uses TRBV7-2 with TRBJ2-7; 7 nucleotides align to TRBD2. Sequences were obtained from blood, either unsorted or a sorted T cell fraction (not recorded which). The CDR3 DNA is TGTGCCCGCAGCTTGACTAGCTTTACACAATACGAGCAGTACTTC. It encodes CARSLTSFTQYEQYF.